Included here is one T cell receptor beta chain sequence, with context. TCRdb re-called the 5' RACE reads through MiXCR, storing one row per CDR3 protein. The sample yields fewer than 140,000 distinct CDR3 sequences, over 15% seen once. The length of the CDR3 is 17 residues. In germline, CDR1 is SGHNT, CDR2 YENEEA. V lost 0 bases to trimming and J lost 3 bases, with 17 bases between them. The sample comes from a study of T-cell memory formation after mild COVID-19. The sequencing sample was made of PBMCs or a T cell subset sorted from them (not recorded which). The TCR sequence derives from an adult woman who had mild COVID-19 (a few samples of this study predate the infection). Cell type and time point are not known. This chain uses TRBV11-3 with TRBJ2-5; D is tentatively TRBD1 or TRBD2 (5 bases each). Here the CDR3 reads CASSLDFRGGLEETQYF. For the CDR3, the DNA is TGTGCCAGCAGCTTAGATTTCCGGGGCGGATTGGAAGAGACCCAGTACTTC. Full variable domain (outside the CDR3, taken from reference TRBV11-3 and TRBJ2-5): EAGVVQSPRYKIIEKKQPVAFWCNPISGHNTLYWYLQNLGQGPELLIRYENEEAVDDSQLPKDRFSAERLKGVDSTLKIQPAELGDSAVYLCASSLDFRGGLEETQYFGPGTRLLVL.